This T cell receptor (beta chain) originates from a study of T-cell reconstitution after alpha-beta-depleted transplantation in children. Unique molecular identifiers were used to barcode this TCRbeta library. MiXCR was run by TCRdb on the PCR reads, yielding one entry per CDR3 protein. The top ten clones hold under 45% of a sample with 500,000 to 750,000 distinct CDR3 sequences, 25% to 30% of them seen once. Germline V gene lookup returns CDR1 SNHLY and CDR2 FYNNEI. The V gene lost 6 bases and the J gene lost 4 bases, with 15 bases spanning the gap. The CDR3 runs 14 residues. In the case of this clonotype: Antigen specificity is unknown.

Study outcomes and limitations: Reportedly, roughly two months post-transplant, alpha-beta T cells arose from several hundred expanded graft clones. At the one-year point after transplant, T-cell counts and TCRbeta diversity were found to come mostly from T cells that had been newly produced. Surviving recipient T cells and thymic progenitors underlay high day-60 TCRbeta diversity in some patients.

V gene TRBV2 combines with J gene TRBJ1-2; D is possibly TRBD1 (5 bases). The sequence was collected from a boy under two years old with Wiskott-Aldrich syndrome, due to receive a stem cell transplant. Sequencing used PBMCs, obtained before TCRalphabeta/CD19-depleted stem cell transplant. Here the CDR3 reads CASRVTGDAYGYTF. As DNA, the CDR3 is TGTGCCAGCAGAGTAACAGGAGACGCCTATGGCTACACCTTC.